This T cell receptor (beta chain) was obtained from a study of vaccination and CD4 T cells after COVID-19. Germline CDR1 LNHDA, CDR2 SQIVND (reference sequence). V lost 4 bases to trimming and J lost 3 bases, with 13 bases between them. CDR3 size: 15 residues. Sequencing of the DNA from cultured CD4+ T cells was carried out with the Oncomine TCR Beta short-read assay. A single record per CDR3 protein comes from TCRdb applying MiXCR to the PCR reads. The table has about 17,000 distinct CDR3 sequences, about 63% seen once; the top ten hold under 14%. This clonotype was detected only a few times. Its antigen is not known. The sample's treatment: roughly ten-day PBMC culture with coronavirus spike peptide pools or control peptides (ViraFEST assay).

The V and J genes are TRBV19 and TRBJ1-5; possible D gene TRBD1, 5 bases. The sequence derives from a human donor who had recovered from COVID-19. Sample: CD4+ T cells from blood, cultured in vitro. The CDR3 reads CASSKGDGYNQPQHF. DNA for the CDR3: TGTGCCAGTAGTAAAGGGGACGGATACAATCAGCCCCAGCATTTT.